This T cell receptor (beta chain) was observed in a study of beta chain bispecific antibodies for T cell cancers (dated by TCRdb to the early 2020s). Regarding the research as a whole: T cells from healthy donors were cocultured with T cell leukemia lines in the presence of bispecific antibodies, after which the depletion of each TRBV family was measured by TRBV sequencing of the surviving cells. Overall results and qualifications from the work: Leukemia cell line cells were mixed with normal T cells in each sequenced sample, and most of the targeted TRBV signal was derived from the leukemia cells rather than from the normal T cells.

T cells were expanded from blood mononuclear cells for 3 to 4 days with either the anti-CD3 antibody OKT3 or CD3/CD28 Dynabeads. The expanded T cells were grown in RPMI 1640 containing approximately 10% fetal bovine serum, recombinant human IL-2 (around 94 IU/ml) and IL-7 (approximately 4.8 ng/ml). Each coculture contained around 5 x 10^4 normal T cells, around 5 x 10^4 target cells and bispecific antibody in around 0.1 mL and was incubated for roughly 16 hours at 37 degrees C. Every bispecific antibody was made of two single-chain variable fragments, expressed in a single-chain diabody format carrying a His tag. Effector T cells came from healthy human donors; peripheral blood mononuclear cells were isolated from leukapheresis samples by Ficoll density gradient centrifugation. The table lists this clonotype with a few counts. It lacks a known antigen. The sample holds no much larger clone one base away, and base qualities are not on file.

The libraries included unique molecular identifier barcodes, and the barcodes were used to quantify clonotypes. Qiagen AllPrep DNA/RNA Micro kits were used to isolate total RNA, and an Agilent TapeStation was used to check RNA quality. TCR beta libraries were built by 5' RACE: cDNA synthesis followed by two PCR steps using TCR beta constant-region gene-specific primers. Sequencing of the TCR beta libraries was done on an Illumina MiSeq platform. In the source study's methods: MIGEC, MiXCR and VDJtools were used for read processing. The frequency of each clonotype was calculated as the fraction of all unique molecular identifiers in the sample that belonged to that clonotype. TCRdb's own reprocessing of the public reads used fastp at Q25 and MiXCR and kept productive beta chains. Here each entry gathers all rows of one CDR3 protein and keeps the most common genes and DNA. TCRdb's processing, not the study's, gives the V and J calls here. The sample table lists 21,000 or so distinct CDR3 sequences, under 3% of them with a count of one. Jointly, the top ten make up under 35% of the sample.

This clonotype was sampled from a human donor in good health. Some clones in this sample may be carry-over from other donors' samples. The sample taken for sequencing was healthy donor T cells cultured with leukemia cells.

CDR3 protein: CASSPRTGEGANEQFF. The nucleotides are TGTGCCAGCAGCCCCCGGACAGGGGAAGGGGCCAATGAGCAGTTCTTC. Recombination connected TRBV7-9 to TRBJ2-1; TRBD1 agrees with 9 junctional bases. Trimming accounts for 5 bases at V and 6 bases at J, while the number of junction bases matched to no gene is 11. CDR1 SEHNR and CDR2 FQNEAQ are derived from the germline V gene (reference sequence). Reading from cysteine to phenylalanine, the CDR3 counts 16 amino acids. Of all the DNA, just the CDR3 is kept, 48 bases in frame from base 1.